A single sample gave rise to the 4 T cell receptor beta chains below, sequenced in a study of T cells in Graves' hyperthyroidism and ophthalmopathy. Regions amplified from RNA transcripts were the TCR beta CDR3 regions. First-round RT-PCR with HTBI primers amplified the TCR CDR3 region. TCRdb re-derived calls from the multiplex PCR reads in MiXCR, one entry per CDR3 protein. The profile shows 150,000 or so distinct CDR3 sequences, approximately 20% of them singletons. Sequencing was performed on blood. Every receptor here comes from a woman in her forties or fifties with Graves' hyperthyroidism that later progressed to Graves' ophthalmopathy.

This chain's CDR3 is CASSLTGQAGNTIYF. The CDR3 nucleotides are TGCGCCAGCAGCTTAACCGGACAGGCGGGAAACACCATATATTTT. V and J are TRBV5-1 and TRBJ1-3, with 7 bases fitting TRBD1. The V segment lost 2 bases and the J segment 4 bases; nucleotides outside the gene matches: 6. This CDR3 spans 15 amino acids. Germline CDR1 reads SGHRS; CDR2 reads YFSETQ.

This clonotype has at least ten counts. The V and J genes are TRBV14 and TRBJ2-5; D tentatively reads TRBD1 or TRBD2 (6 bases each). Germline V gene lookup returns CDR1 SGHDN and CDR2 FVKESK. The CDR3 sequence is 16 residues long. V was trimmed by 2 bases and J by 7 bases, leaving 20 bases between them. This CDR3 reads CASSQKFGDLQGTQYF. CDR3 in DNA: TGTGCCAGCAGCCAAAAATTCGGGGACTTACAGGGGACCCAGTACTTC.

This clonotype was observed many times. The chain combines TRBV7-9 with TRBJ1-1; D is uncertain. The CDR3 has 12 amino acids. V was pared by 6 bases and J by 4 bases, with 9 bases between. The germline V gene has CDR1 SEHNR and CDR2 FQNEAQ (reference sequence). The CDR3 sequence: CASSTWGTEAFF. In nucleotides, the CDR3 is TGTGCCAGCAGTACGTGGGGCACTGAAGCTTTCTTT.

This clonotype was observed a few times. The chain links TRBV9 to TRBJ1-2, with 7 bases fitting TRBD1. The CDR3 is made up of 20 amino acids. V lost 3 bases, J lost 4 bases, and 24 bases stayed unmatched. CDR1 and CDR2 from the germline V gene are SGDLS and YYNGEE. The CDR3 is CASSGHYSGTAGASFYGYTF. As DNA, the CDR3 is TGTGCCAGCAGCGGACATTACTCCGGGACAGCAGGGGCGAGTTTCTATGGCTACACCTTC.